This T cell receptor beta chain was found in a study of cytomegalovirus exposure and HLA in healthy donors. Whole-study results and caveats: For cytomegalovirus status, the classifier reportedly gave diagnoses with high specificity and sensitivity.

The protocol was immunoSEQ multiplex PCR, while the TCRdb copy is restricted to in-frame clones and leaves out a portion. This repertoire shows 120,000 to 150,000 clones, 85% to 90% found once; its top ten account for about 3.5%. The germline V gene encodes CDR1 SGDLS and CDR2 YYNGEE. The junction had 10 bases not matched to a gene; V was cut back by 6 bases and J by 6 bases. The CDR3 is 15 residues long. The study drew the donors from its 120-subject validation cohort, separate from the approximately 690-subject first cohort. Comment on this clone: Antigen specificity is unknown.

Source material: PBMCs. V and J are TRBV9 and TRBJ2-2; 8 bases agree with TRBD2. The TCR sequence derives from a woman aged 18-30 years in good health and CMV-seropositive. In DNA, the CDR3 is TGTGCCAGCACCGCGGGGACTAGTAGGGCCGGGGAGCTGTTTTTT. Translating gives CASTAGTSRAGELFF.